The entry below describes one T cell receptor beta chain. Its antigen is still unknown. Qualities for individual bases were not recorded, and no much larger clone is one base off. This sample is drawn from a study of shared clonotypes between healthy human individuals (dated by TCRdb to 2020 to 2021). About the study as a whole: The cohort included three men and a couple of women between 18 and 49 years of age. To estimate repertoire size and how much clonotype sharing occurs between individuals, the study deeply sequenced the blood TCR repertoires of five healthy adults. To increase sequencing depth and limit assay-specific biases, TCR repertoire library preparation and sequencing were carried out by different laboratories using diverse techniques. Each donor's leukapheresis produced roughly between roughly 0.85 and 10 billion PBMCs.

The germline V gene encodes CDR1 SGDLS and CDR2 YYNGEE. Trimming at the junction amounts to 0 bases on V and 5 bases on J, and the germline ends lie 17 bases apart. Spanning cysteine to phenylalanine, the CDR3 consists of 16 amino acids. Only the CDR3 region is kept as DNA, spanning 48 bases read in frame from base 1. The donors were healthy, HIV-negative adults who had no recently reported acute infections or vaccinations. Only Caucasian adults living in Nashville, Tennessee, USA were represented among the donors. For unsorted samples, about 87 million PBMCs were counted, and genomic DNA was extracted using the QIAamp DNA Blood Mini kit. Blood was obtained by leukapheresis, after which PBMCs were separated by Ficoll-Histopaque density gradient centrifugation and cryopreserved in liquid nitrogen vapor phase. Using the deep immunoSEQ assay, multiplex PCR amplified TCR CDR3 regions from genomic DNA. Genomic DNA extracted from each cell subset was distributed evenly over all wells of several immunoSEQ 96-well plates, and each plate served as one replicate. For unsorted PBMC, each replicate PCR was loaded with approximately 300 ng genomic DNA, equivalent to tens of thousands of T cell genomes. Unsorted PBMC genomic DNA was sequenced across ten immunoSEQ deep assay plates. Purified libraries were quantified with a Qubit 3.0 fluorometer, sized on a Bioanalyzer 2100, and re-quantified with the KAPA Library Quantification kit. Each immunoSEQ 96-well plate was sequenced on its own single-read 150-cycle Illumina NextSeq 550 flow cell. In the source study's methods: Because the immunoSEQ output held only junctional sequences and lacked quality scores, the filtering could not match the filtering applied to full-length reads. To assign V/J genes and CDR3, sequences were annotated against IMGT germline references using PyIR, a Python wrapper for IgBLAST v1.9. Reads were removed for weak V/J assignments (E-value above 1e-6), missing CDR3, stop codons, out-of-frame junctions, or ambiguous translated residues. V3J clonotypes were defined as sequences sharing an identical inferred V gene, J gene, and CDR3 amino acid sequence. Percentage overlap between repertoires was calculated by dividing the number of shared unique clonotypes by the size of the smaller repertoire. Three approaches were used to assess repertoire richness: RTK rarefaction, the Chao1 estimator, and Recon v2.1 estimates of unobserved clonotypes. TCRdb limited this immuneACCESS table to in-frame rearrangements with V and J called. A share of clones is missing; checked studies link under half to unresolved V genes, and the rest is unexplained. The V and J calls and clone size were taken over from that table, and D and trimming were inferred from the DNA. For this sample the table gives 400,000 to 600,000 clones, of which 75% to 85% were detected only once. Roughly 13% of the sample is in the top ten clones.

Here is what the overall study found, with its caveats: The small number of donors limited the genetic and exposure-history diversity represented. Sampling was restricted to blood, and TCR repertoires in tissues likely differ from the TCR repertoires found in blood. Pairwise subsampling indicated that sequencing depth was expected to affect the degree of clonotype sharing among donors.

The sequencing sample was made of PBMCs. The rearranged chain carries TRBV9 and TRBJ2-5; the D gene is possibly TRBD1 or TRBD2, with 5 bases matching each. This receptor was obtained from a woman aged 40 to 50 in good health. Some clones in this sample may be carry-over from other donors' samples. Here is the DNA: TGTGCCAGCAGCGTAGGGGGCGGGTGGACCGAGGAGACCCAGTACTTC. Its protein is CASSVGGGWTEETQYF.